The rows below give T cell receptor beta chains drawn from one sample of a study of PD-1 blockade in classical Hodgkin lymphoma. Measured with immunoSEQ multiplex PCR; TCRdb has only the in-frame clones, and not every one. The sample lists about 40,000 clones; over 65% were seen once. The sample in question was peripheral blood mononuclear cells (PBMCs), obtained at baseline. The source is a human donor with classical Hodgkin lymphoma. CDR3s include the opening cysteine and the closing phenylalanine or tryptophan.

TRBJ2-7 | TRBV7-3 | CASSSGQVPYEQYF
TRBJ2-7 | TRBV19 | CASSTPGGNSYEQYF
TRBJ2-6 | TRBV27 | CASSLSPPGTYSGANVLTF
TRBJ1-5 | TRBV5-1 | CASSLAGAQGQPQHF
TRBJ2-7 | TRBV11-3 | CASSGDQGAYEQYF
TRBJ2-7 | TRBV5-1 | CASSLLAGSSYEQYF
TRBJ1-2 | TRBV6-5 | CASSYSDYGYTF
TRBJ2-5 | TRBV13 | CASSSRIAQETQYF
TRBJ1-5 | TRBV10-1 | CASLEVGRGQNQPQHF
TRBJ2-7 | TRBV27 | CASSRQGARPQGWEQYF
TRBJ2-7 | TRBV19 | CASSPGTGGSEQYF
TRBJ2-3 | TRBV28 | CASQQVGYSTDTQYF
TRBJ1-2 | TRBV5-8 | CASSLRGFYGYTF
TRBJ1-5 | TRBV25-1 | CASSVGGSQPQHF
TRBJ2-2 | TRBV19 | CASRPGEWGFANTGELFF
TRBJ2-6 | TRBV5-6 | CASSSIQQGGYSGANVLTF
TRBJ2-7 | TRBV28 | CASSFEGLRIYEQYF
TRBJ1-3 | TRBV4-1 | CASSPREQTRNTIYF
TRBJ2-7 | TRBV30 | CAWRWGRTLQYF
TRBJ2-1 | TRBV2 | CASSYSSVNEQFF
TRBJ2-3 | TRBV14 | CASSQDKREGLTDTQYF
TRBJ1-1 | TRBV19 | CASSKGRINTEAFF